What follows are 22 T cell receptor beta chains derived from one specimen sequenced in a study of human T cells and chemical hapten exposure. TCRdb itself ran the RACE reads through MiXCR, one entry per CDR3 protein. The sample consists of around 130,000 distinct CDR3 sequences, 10% to 15% of them appearing once. The time point here: patch test 2, 6 weeks after DPC sensitization. Indicated treatment: therapeutic diphenylcyclopropenone sensitization with weekly scalp DPC. Sequencing was performed on whole blood, taken in connection with sensitization to the hapten diphenylcyclopropenone (DPC). These receptors originate from a woman aged 45-59 years with alopecia areata. Some clones in this sample may be carry-over from other donors' samples.

The gene calls are TRBV7-2 and TRBJ2-2; D unresolved. The germline gives CDR1 SGHTA, CDR2 FQGNSA. Trimming left V 4 bases short and J 1 base short, with 13 bases between. CDR3 length equals 16 residues. The CDR3: CASSSRARMNTGELFF. As DNA, the CDR3 is TGTGCCAGCAGCTCCCGGGCCAGGATGAACACCGGGGAGCTGTTTTTT.

This clonotype was counted ten times or more. The chain recombines TRBV12-3 or TRBV12-4 with TRBJ1-5, with a tentative D call TRBD1 (5 bases). CDR3 length: 14 residues. V was pared by 7 bases and J by 3 bases, with 13 bases between. The CDR3 coding sequence is TGTGCCAGCACTTTTCAGGGATCCAATCAGCCCCAGCATTTT. This codes for CASTFQGSNQPQHF.

This sequence joins TRBV12-3 or TRBV12-4 and TRBJ2-2; 7 nucleotides line up with TRBD1. Unmatched junction bases numbered 3, after V lost 3 bases and J lost 5 bases. The CDR3 totals 14 residues. CDR3 DNA sequence: TGTGCCAGCAGTTTGGGACAGTGGACCGGGGAGCTGTTTTTT. Protein: CASSLGQWTGELFF.

This clonotype was observed a few times. V is TRBV5-4 and J is TRBJ2-7; a possible D gene is TRBD1 (6 bases). V was trimmed by 3 bases and J by 3 bases, leaving 16 bases between them. This CDR3 comprises 15 residues. Germline V gene sequence: CDR1 SGHNT, CDR2 YYREEE (reference sequence). The CDR3 reads CASSSPRQVHYEQYF. The DNA of the CDR3 is TGTGCCAGCAGCTCTCCCCGACAGGTCCACTACGAGCAGTACTTC.

This clonotype was recorded at least ten times. V usage is TRBV3-1 and J usage is TRBJ1-5; D is undetermined. The germline CDR1 and CDR2 sequences are LGHDT and YNNKEL (reference sequence). Trimming shortened V by 1 base and J by 6 bases, and 16 bases separated the two germline ends. CDR3 length equals 16 residues. This CDR3 reads CASSQGSLPAPQPQHF. The DNA of the CDR3 is TGTGCCAGCAGCCAAGGGAGCCTCCCAGCCCCTCAGCCCCAGCATTTT.

This clonotype was recorded a few times. This chain connects TRBV29-1 to TRBJ2-2; D remains unclear. The CDR3 spans 13 residues. Germline lookup yields CDR1 SQVTM and CDR2 ANQGSEA. Between the trimmed V and J ends, which lost 3 bases and 1 base, there was a span of 6 bases. The chain's CDR3 is CSVDEKNTGELFF. CDR3 nucleotides: TGCAGCGTTGACGAGAAGAACACCGGGGAGCTGTTTTTT.

The rearrangement links TRBV18 to TRBJ1-5, with 8 bases lining up with TRBD1. This CDR3 has 15 amino acids. In germline, CDR1 is KGHSH, CDR2 LQKENI. Trimming took 6 bases from V and 2 from J; bases not matched to a gene: 6. In DNA, the CDR3 is TGTGCCAGCTCGCCCCAGGGGGCAGGCAATCAGCCCCAGCATTTT. Residues: CASSPQGAGNQPQHF.

In this sample, this clonotype turned up a few times. The V gene is TRBV4-3, the J gene TRBJ2-3; D unresolved. V lost 1 base and J 8 bases, leaving 4 bases between the germline ends. The CDR3 is 11 residues long. CDR1 and CDR2 (germline): LGHNA, YSLEER. The CDR3 coding sequence is TGCGCCAGCAGCCAAGCCGGTACGCAGTATTTT. Its protein is CASSQAGTQYF.

This clonotype came up a few times. V is TRBV4-1 and J is TRBJ2-1; no firm D call. In germline, CDR1 is MGHRA, CDR2 YSYEKL. V was shortened by 4 bases and J by 4 bases, with 8 bases between the two germline ends. This CDR3 comprises 13 residues. As DNA, the CDR3 is TGCGCCAGCAGCCTCCTGAAATACAATGAGCAGTTCTTC. Translated: CASSLLKYNEQFF.

In this sample, this clonotype turned up a few times. The chain has TRBV30 and TRBJ1-6; D uncertain. This CDR3 contains 14 residues. With 0 bases removed from V and 5 bases from J, the gap between germline ends came to 8 bases. Germline CDR1 and CDR2: GTSNPN and SVGIG (reference sequence). CDR3 nucleotides: TGTGCCTGGAGTGTGGTGGGAAATAATTCACCCCTCCACTTT. Translated, it gives CAWSVVGNNSPLHF.

This clonotype was seen a few times. This chain uses TRBV12-3 or TRBV12-4 with TRBJ1-6, with TRBD1 matching 8 bases. The V gene end was trimmed by 8 bases and the J gene end by 10 bases; junction bases not matched to a gene: 19. The CDR3 totals 17 residues. CDR3 amino acids: CASLEGQVITQGSPLHF. The CDR3 region has the DNA TGTGCCAGCCTGGAGGGACAGGTTATAACACAGGGGTCACCCCTCCACTTT.

The chain uses TRBV6-1 and TRBJ2-5; D uncertain. The V end lost 7 bases, the J end lost 1 base, and 7 bases lay between the germline ends. This CDR3 spans 12 amino acids. CDR1 and CDR2 from the germline V gene are MNHNS and SASEGT. This CDR3 reads CASMWLQETQYF. DNA of the CDR3: TGTGCCAGCATGTGGCTCCAAGAGACCCAGTACTTC.

This clonotype has a count of ten or more. This chain uses TRBV7-2 with TRBJ2-5, with a possible D match to TRBD1 (5 bases). V was trimmed by 3 bases and J by 2 bases, leaving 10 bases between them. The CDR3 consists of 14 residues. Germline V gene lookup returns CDR1 SGHTA and CDR2 FQGNSA. The CDR3 loop is CASSFQGSQETQYF. The CDR3 bases are TGTGCCAGCAGCTTTCAGGGTTCACAAGAGACCCAGTACTTC.

The chain joins TRBV6-2 or TRBV6-3 to TRBJ2-1, with 11 bases fitting TRBD2. The CDR3 contains 18 residues. Losses at the gene ends were 2 bases for V and 0 bases for J; bases not matched to a gene: 6. Per germline, CDR1 MNHEY and CDR2 SVGEGT. This CDR3 is CASSYGWLAGGSYNEQFF. The CDR3 DNA sequence: TGTGCCAGCAGTTACGGGTGGCTAGCGGGAGGCTCCTACAATGAGCAGTTCTTC.

V is TRBV20-1 and J is TRBJ2-7, with TRBD2 matching over 8 bases. V lost 6 bases and J lost 0; bases outside the gene matches: 7. CDR1 and CDR2 from the germline V gene are DFQATT and SNEGSKA (reference sequence). This CDR3 has 14 residues. CDR3 sequence reads: CSASPLAVSYEQYF. The CDR3 nucleotides are TGCAGTGCCTCCCCACTAGCGGTCTCCTACGAGCAGTACTTC.

This clonotype was detected once. This rearrangement joins TRBV11-1 to TRBJ1-6, with D possibly matching TRBD1 (6 bases). Looked up from germline, CDR1 is SGHAT and CDR2 is FQDESV (reference sequence). Trimming cost V 3 bases and J 7 bases, with 7 bases left between them. CDR3 size: 13 residues. The CDR3: CASSLDSNSPLHF. The CDR3 coding sequence is TGTGCCAGCAGCTTGGACAGCAATTCACCCCTCCACTTT.

The chain couples TRBV19 to TRBJ2-2; D uncertain. CDR3 size: 14 residues. CDR1 LNHDA and CDR2 SQIVND come from the germline V gene (reference sequence). V lost 4 bases, J lost 4 bases, and 10 bases lay in between. The CDR3 nucleotides read TGTGCCAGTAGTAGGTACCAATTCACCGGGGAGCTGTTTTTT. Encoded protein: CASSRYQFTGELFF.

This clonotype was seen many times. V and J are TRBV4-2 and TRBJ1-1, with D possibly matching TRBD1 (5 bases). The germline CDR1 and CDR2 sequences are LGHNA and YNFKEQ. CDR3 length equals 15 residues. The V and J ends lost 4 bases and 4 bases respectively, with 16 bases between them. CDR3 sequence reads: CASSLPDIGGTEAFF. CDR3 sequence (DNA): TGTGCCAGCAGCCTTCCCGACATTGGGGGCACTGAAGCTTTCTTT.

On this clonotype: This sequence may be a read error, since a much larger clone differs from it by one base. The chain couples TRBV7-9 to TRBJ1-6; D is possibly TRBD1 (6 bases). Trimming took off 1 base at V and 2 bases at J, with 12 bases between the two ends. Germline CDR1 SEHNR, CDR2 FQNEAQ (reference sequence). The CDR3 spans 17 residues. The CDR3 nucleotides are TGTGCCAGCAGCTTAGGAGGGGGGAGCACCTATAATTCACCCCTCCACTTT. Encoded protein: CASSLGGGSTYNSPLHF.

This clonotype was counted many times. This sequence joins TRBV5-1 and TRBJ2-2; 7 bases fit TRBD1. Germline-derived CDR1 and CDR2 are SGHRS and YFSETQ. CDR3 size: 14 residues. Trimming at V came to 3 bases and at J to 8 bases, leaving 7 bases not matched to a gene. In DNA form, the CDR3 reads TGCGCCAGCAGCTCGGGACAGCTCGAGGGGGAGCTGTTTTTT. This gives the protein CASSSGQLEGELFF.

The sample holds a few counts of this clonotype. The chain carries TRBV5-1 and TRBJ1-1; D not resolved. The CDR3 spans 15 residues. Trimming took off 4 bases at V and 0 bases at J, with 13 bases between the two ends. The germline V gene has CDR1 SGHRS and CDR2 YFSETQ. The CDR3 loop reads CASSAARIMNTEAFF. The CDR3 coding sequence is TGCGCCAGCAGCGCTGCCAGAATCATGAACACTGAAGCTTTCTTT.

This clonotype has at least ten counts. The V and J genes are TRBV14 and TRBJ1-5; 9 bases fit TRBD1. V gave up 6 bases and J gave up 0 bases; unmatched junction bases: 15. CDR3 length: 19 amino acids. Germline assignment: CDR1 SGHDN and CDR2 FVKESK. CDR3 sequence (DNA): TGTGCCAGCAGTTGCCGGACAGGGGCGCGGGCATATAGCAATCAGCCCCAGCATTTT. This gives the protein CASSCRTGARAYSNQPQHF.